This record looks at one T cell receptor beta chain sequence and its context. This sample stems from a study of blood T cell repertoires in COVID-19. Study information: T cells, B-cell-depleted T cells, or PBMCs supplied cDNA or gDNA.

This CDR3 has 17 residues. J gave up 4 bases and V 3 bases, and 15 bases lay outside the gene matches. Looked up from germline, CDR1 is SGHNT and CDR2 is YYREEE (reference sequence). Clones were sequenced by immunoSEQ multiplex PCR, and TCRdb holds only the in-frame ones, with some missing. The table records about 250,000 clones, about 90% of them present only once. Input material: peripheral blood. This chain joins TRBV5-4 and TRBJ2-5; TRBD2 agrees at 7 bases. The receptor was isolated from an elderly man with acute or convalescent COVID-19. The CDR3 DNA reads as TGTGCCAGCAGCTCCACTAAAGCGGGCCCGGGGGGAGAGACCCAGTACTTC. This translates into CASSSTKAGPGGETQYF.